This TCR beta chain was identified in a study of glioma-infiltrating T cells after dendritic cell vaccination. This table comes from immunoSEQ multiplex PCR, and its TCRdb copy is limited to in-frame clones, with some not included. The sample carries about 90,000 clones, 85% recorded once. Trimming at V came to 0 bases and at J to 7 bases, leaving 2 bases not matched to a gene. The CDR3 loop spans 13 amino acids. Per the germline V gene, CDR1 is SEHNR and CDR2 is FQNEAQ (reference sequence). The rearrangement uses TRBV7-9 and TRBJ2-7, with 8 bases aligning to TRBD2. Sample: blood, taken before dendritic cell vaccination. The sequence was obtained from a human donor with glioblastoma. For the CDR3, the DNA is TGTGCCAGCAGCTTAGCGGGCGGGGGGGAGCAGTACTTC. It encodes CASSLAGGGEQYF.